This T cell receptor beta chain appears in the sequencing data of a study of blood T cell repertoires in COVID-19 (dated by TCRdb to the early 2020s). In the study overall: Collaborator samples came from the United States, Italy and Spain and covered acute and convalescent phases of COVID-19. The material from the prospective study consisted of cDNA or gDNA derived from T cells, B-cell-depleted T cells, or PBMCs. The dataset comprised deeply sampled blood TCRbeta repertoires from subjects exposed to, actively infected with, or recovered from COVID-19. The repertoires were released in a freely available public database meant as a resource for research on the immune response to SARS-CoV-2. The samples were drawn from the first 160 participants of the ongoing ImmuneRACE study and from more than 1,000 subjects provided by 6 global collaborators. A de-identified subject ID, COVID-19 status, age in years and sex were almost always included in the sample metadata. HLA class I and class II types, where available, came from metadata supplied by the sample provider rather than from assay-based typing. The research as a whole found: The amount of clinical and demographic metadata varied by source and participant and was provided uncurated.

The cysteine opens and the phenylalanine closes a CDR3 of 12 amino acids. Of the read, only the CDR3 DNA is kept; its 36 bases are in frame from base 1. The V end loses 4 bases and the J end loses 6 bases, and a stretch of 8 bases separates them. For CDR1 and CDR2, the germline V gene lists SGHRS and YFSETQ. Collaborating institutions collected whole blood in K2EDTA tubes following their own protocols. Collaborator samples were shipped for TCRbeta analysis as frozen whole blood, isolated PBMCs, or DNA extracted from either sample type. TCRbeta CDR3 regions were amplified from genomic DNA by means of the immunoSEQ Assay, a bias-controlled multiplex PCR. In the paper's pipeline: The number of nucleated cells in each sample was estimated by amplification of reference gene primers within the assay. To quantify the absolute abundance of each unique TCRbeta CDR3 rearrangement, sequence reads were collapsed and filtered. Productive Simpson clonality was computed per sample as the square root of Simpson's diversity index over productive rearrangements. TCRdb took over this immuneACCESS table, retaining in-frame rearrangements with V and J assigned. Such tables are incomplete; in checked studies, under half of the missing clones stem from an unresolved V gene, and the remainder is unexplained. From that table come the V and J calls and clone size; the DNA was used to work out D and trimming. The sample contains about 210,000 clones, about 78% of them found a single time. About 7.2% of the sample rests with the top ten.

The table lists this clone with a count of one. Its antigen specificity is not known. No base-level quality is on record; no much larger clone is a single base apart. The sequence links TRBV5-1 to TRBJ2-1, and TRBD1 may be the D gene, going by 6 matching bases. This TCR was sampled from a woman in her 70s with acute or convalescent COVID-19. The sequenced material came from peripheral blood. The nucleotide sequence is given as TGCGCCAGCAGCAACAGGGCCAATGAGCAGTTCTTC. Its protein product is CASSNRANEQFF.